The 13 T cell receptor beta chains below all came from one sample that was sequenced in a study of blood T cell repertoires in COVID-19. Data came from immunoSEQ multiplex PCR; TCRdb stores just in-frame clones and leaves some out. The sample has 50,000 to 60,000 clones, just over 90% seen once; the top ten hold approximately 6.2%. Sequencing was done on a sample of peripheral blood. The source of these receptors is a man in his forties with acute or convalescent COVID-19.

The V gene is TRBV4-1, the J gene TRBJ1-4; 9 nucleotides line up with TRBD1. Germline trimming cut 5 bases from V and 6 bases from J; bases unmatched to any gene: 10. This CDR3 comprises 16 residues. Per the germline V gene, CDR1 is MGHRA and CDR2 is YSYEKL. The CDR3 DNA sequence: TGCGCCAGCAGCTCCCTGAGGGACAGGGTATATGAAAAACTGTTTTTT. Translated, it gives CASSSLRDRVYEKLFF.

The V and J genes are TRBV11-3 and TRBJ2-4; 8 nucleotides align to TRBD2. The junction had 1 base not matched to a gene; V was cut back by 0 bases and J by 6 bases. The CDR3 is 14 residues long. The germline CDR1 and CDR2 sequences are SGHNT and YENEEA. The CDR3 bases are TGTGCCAGCAGCTTAGATGCGGGAGGAAACATTCAGTACTTC. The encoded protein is CASSLDAGGNIQYF.

The CDR3 nucleotides read TGTGCCAGCAGCCCTCTCCGAGGGCTAGCAGCAGATACGCAGTATTTT. Protein product: CASSPLRGLAADTQYF. This sequence joins TRBV6-2 or TRBV6-3 and TRBJ2-3; D perhaps matches TRBD2 (5 bases). Germline values: CDR1 MNHEY, CDR2 SVGEGT. Trimming took 6 bases from V and 4 from J, leaving 20 bases between them. CDR3 length equals 16 residues.

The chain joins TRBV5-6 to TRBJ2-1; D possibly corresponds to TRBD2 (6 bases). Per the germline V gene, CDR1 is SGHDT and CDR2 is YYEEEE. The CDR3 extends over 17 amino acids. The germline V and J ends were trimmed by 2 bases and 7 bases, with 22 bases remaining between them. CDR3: CASSLIWSSGGWNEQFF. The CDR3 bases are TGTGCCAGCAGCTTAATCTGGAGTAGCGGAGGATGGAATGAGCAGTTCTTC.

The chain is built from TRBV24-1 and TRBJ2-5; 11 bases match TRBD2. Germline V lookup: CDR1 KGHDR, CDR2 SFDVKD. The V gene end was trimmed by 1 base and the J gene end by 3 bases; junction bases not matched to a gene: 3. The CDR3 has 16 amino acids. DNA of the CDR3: TGTGCCACCAGTGATTTTGGTAGCGGGAGGGAAGAGACCCAGTACTTC. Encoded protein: CATSDFGSGREETQYF.

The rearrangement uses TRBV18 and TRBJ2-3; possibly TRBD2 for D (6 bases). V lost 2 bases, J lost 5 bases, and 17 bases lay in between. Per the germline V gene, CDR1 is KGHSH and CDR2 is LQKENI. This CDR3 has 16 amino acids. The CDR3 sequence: CASSPGGTADRDTQYF. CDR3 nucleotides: TGTGCCAGCTCACCAGGAGGGACGGCAGACCGAGATACGCAGTATTTT. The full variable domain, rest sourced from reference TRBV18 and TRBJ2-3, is NAGVMQNPRHLVRRRGQEARLRCSPMKGHSHVYWYRQLPEEGLKFMVYLQKENIIDESGMPKERFSAEFPKEGPSILRIQQVVRGDSAAYFCASSPGGTADRDTQYFGPGTRLTVL.

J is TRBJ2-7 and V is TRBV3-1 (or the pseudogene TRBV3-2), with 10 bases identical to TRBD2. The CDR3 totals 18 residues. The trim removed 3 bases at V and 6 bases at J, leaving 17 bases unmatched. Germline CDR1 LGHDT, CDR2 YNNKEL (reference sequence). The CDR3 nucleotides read TGTGCCAGCAGCCAGTGGGTTCCTAGCGGGAGTGCAGGTCTCGAGCAGTACTTC. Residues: CASSQWVPSGSAGLEQYF.

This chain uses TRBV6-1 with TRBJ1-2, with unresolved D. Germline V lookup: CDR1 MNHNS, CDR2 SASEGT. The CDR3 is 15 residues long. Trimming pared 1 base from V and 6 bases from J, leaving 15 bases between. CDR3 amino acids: CASSEVSVSLDGYTF. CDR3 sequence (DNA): TGTGCCAGCAGTGAAGTAAGTGTTTCACTGGATGGCTACACCTTC.

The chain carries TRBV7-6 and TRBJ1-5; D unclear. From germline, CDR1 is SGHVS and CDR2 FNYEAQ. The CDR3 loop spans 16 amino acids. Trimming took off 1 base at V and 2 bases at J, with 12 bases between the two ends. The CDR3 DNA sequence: TGTGCCAGCAGCTTAGGGCCCCGGGAGGGCAATCAGCCCCAGCATTTT. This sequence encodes CASSLGPREGNQPQHF.

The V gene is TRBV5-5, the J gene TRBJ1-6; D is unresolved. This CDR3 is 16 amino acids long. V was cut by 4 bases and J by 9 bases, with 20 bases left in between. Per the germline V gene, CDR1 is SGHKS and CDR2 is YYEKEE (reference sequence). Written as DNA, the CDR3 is TGTGCCAGCAGCGGTGCGGGTTTTGAGGTTACTTCACCCCTCCACTTT. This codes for CASSGAGFEVTSPLHF.

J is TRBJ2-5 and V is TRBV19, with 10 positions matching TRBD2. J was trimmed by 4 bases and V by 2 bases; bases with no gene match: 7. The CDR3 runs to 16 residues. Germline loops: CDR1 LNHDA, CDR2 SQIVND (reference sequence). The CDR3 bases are TGTGCCAGTAGTATATTTCCAGCGGGAGGGCCAGAGACCCAGTACTTC. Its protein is CASSIFPAGGPETQYF.

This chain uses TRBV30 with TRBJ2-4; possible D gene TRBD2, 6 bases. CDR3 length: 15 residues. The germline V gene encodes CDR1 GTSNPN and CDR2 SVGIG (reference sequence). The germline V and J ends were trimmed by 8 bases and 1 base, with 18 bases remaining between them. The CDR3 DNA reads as TGTGCCGGTGAGTCTCCGGGAGATGCCAAAAACATTCAGTACTTC. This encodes CAGESPGDAKNIQYF. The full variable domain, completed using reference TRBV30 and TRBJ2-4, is SQTIHQWPATLVQPVGSPLSLECTVEGTSNPNLYWYRQAAGRGLQLLFYSVGIGQISSEVPQNLSASRPQDRQFILSSKKLLLSDSGFYLCAGESPGDAKNIQYFGAGTRLSVL.

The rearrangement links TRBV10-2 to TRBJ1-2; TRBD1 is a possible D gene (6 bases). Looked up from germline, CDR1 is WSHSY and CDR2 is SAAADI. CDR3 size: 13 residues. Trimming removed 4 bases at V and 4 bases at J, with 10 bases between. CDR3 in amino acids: CASSVDSLYGYTF. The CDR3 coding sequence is TGCGCCAGCAGTGTGGACAGCCTCTATGGCTACACCTTC.